The 12 T cell receptor beta chains listed next were all sequenced from one sample in a study of T cells in Graves' hyperthyroidism and ophthalmopathy. The investigators amplified TCR beta CDR3 regions from RNA transcripts. The HTBI primer set drove a first-round RT-PCR of the TCR CDR3. A single record per CDR3 protein comes from TCRdb applying MiXCR to the multiplex PCR reads. The profile shows about 210,000 distinct CDR3 sequences, approximately 17% of them singletons. Sequencing was done on a sample of blood. The receptors were gathered from a man over 45 with Graves' hyperthyroidism.

There are many counts of this clonotype. The chain recombines TRBV27 with TRBJ1-1; no firm D call. The CDR3 length is 15 residues. V was trimmed by 4 bases and J by 0 bases, leaving 12 bases between them. The germline gives CDR1 MNHEY, CDR2 SMNVEV (reference sequence). CDR3 protein: CASSSPHTVNTEAFF. CDR3 bases: TGTGCCAGCAGTTCACCTCACACAGTGAACACTGAAGCTTTCTTT.

In its sample, this clonotype was seen many times. The chain joins TRBV29-1 to TRBJ2-7; possible D gene TRBD2, 7 bases. This CDR3 has 15 residues. Germline loops: CDR1 SQVTM, CDR2 ANQGSEA. V was clipped by 4 bases and J by 3 bases, with 19 bases between them. CDR3 coding DNA: TGCAGCGTTGGAAGATTTCGGGGAGGGGGCTACGAGCAGTACTTC. It specifies CSVGRFRGGGYEQYF.

Many counts were recorded for this clonotype. V is TRBV14 and J is TRBJ2-1; 8 nucleotides line up with TRBD2. This CDR3 has 16 amino acids. V was clipped by 3 bases and J by 8 bases; unmatched bases: 12. From germline, CDR1 is SGHDN and CDR2 FVKESK. CDR3 in amino acids: CASSHLPGTSVYEQFF. CDR3 coding DNA: TGTGCCAGCAGCCACCTACCCGGGACTAGTGTCTATGAGCAGTTCTTC.

The chain links TRBV20-1 to TRBJ2-7; D unclear. V dropped 0 bases and J dropped 2 bases, with 11 bases sitting between them. The CDR3 consists of 14 residues. Germline V gene sequence: CDR1 DFQATT, CDR2 SNEGSKA (reference sequence). In DNA form, the CDR3 reads TGCAGTGCTAGAGATGGTACGGAGACCTACGAGCAGTACTTC. The encoded protein is CSARDGTETYEQYF.

This clonotype was counted at least ten times. The gene calls are TRBV3-1 and TRBJ2-3, with TRBD2 matching over 7 bases. The trim removed 0 bases at V and 2 bases at J, leaving 5 bases unmatched. The CDR3 is 16 residues long. Germline V gene data show CDR1 as LGHDT and CDR2 as YNNKEL (reference sequence). CDR3 in amino acids: CASSQEASGYTDTQYF. The CDR3 bases are TGTGCCAGCAGCCAAGAAGCTAGCGGCTACACAGATACGCAGTATTTT.

This clonotype occurred many times. This chain joins TRBV12-3 or TRBV12-4 and TRBJ2-1; D call uncertain. The CDR3 loop spans 12 amino acids. The V gene lost 6 bases and the J gene lost 6 bases, with 9 bases spanning the gap. CDR3: CASSPPLNEQFF. The CDR3 DNA sequence: TGTGCCAGCAGCCCCCCCCTCAATGAGCAGTTCTTC.

The chain links TRBV19 to TRBJ1-2; no clear D. This CDR3 is built from 13 residues. Trimming pared 5 bases from V and 8 bases from J, leaving 15 bases between. Germline V CDR1 and CDR2: LNHDA, SQIVND (reference sequence). As DNA, the CDR3 is TGTGCCAGTAGTTTCAGGAGCATGAGAGGCTACACCTTC. It codes for CASSFRSMRGYTF.

Concerning this clonotype itself: Just one base apart from a much larger clone, this may be a read error. The V and J genes are TRBV7-2 and TRBJ2-7; 15 positions match TRBD2. Germline CDR1 SGHTA, CDR2 FQGNSA. The CDR3 sequence is 17 residues long. The V and J ends lost 1 base and 7 bases, in that order; junction bases with no gene match: 8. CDR3 sequence reads: CASSLGGLAGGPWEQYF. CDR3 DNA: TGTGCCAGCAGCTTAGGAGGACTAGCGGGAGGGCCGTGGGAGCAGTACTTC. Full variable domain (rest looked up from reference TRBV7-2 and TRBJ2-7): GAGVSQSPSNKVTEKGKDVELRCDPISGHTALYWYRQSLGQGLEFLIYFQGNSAPDKSGLPSDRFSAERTGGSVSTLTIQRTQQEDSAVYLCASSLGGLAGGPWEQYFGPGTRLTVT.

This clonotype was detected ten times or more. The V gene is TRBV18, the J gene TRBJ2-7; 7 positions agree with TRBD2. The CDR3 totals 15 residues. The ends lost 2 bases at V and 0 bases at J; junction bases unmatched: 4. Germline lookup yields CDR1 KGHSH and CDR2 LQKENI. CDR3 coding DNA: TGTGCCAGCTCACCATCGAGCGGGGCCTCCTACGAGCAGTACTTC. Its translation is CASSPSSGASYEQYF. Filled out from reference TRBV18 and TRBJ2-7, the complete variable domain reads NAGVMQNPRHLVRRRGQEARLRCSPMKGHSHVYWYRQLPEEGLKFMVYLQKENIIDESGMPKERFSAEFPKEGPSILRIQQVVRGDSAAYFCASSPSSGASYEQYFGPGTRLTVT.

This clonotype occurred many times. This chain uses TRBV20-1 with TRBJ2-5, with 10 positions matching TRBD1. The CDR3 is made up of 13 amino acids. The V segment lost 4 bases and the J segment 5 bases; nucleotides outside the gene matches: 4. From germline, CDR1 is DFQATT and CDR2 SNEGSKA (reference sequence). The CDR3 nucleotides read TGCAGTGCTACCGGGACAGGGGTGGAGACCCAGTACTTC. Translating it yields CSATGTGVETQYF.

This clonotype occurred many times. The chain couples TRBV28 to TRBJ2-4; weak D call: TRBD2 (6 bases). CDR3 length equals 14 residues. Trimming left V 5 bases short and J 9 bases short, with 17 bases between. CDR1 is MDHEN, CDR2 SYDVKM, per germline. The CDR3: CASSRRRRVVIQYF. CDR3 sequence (DNA): TGTGCCAGCAGTCGGCGACGGAGGGTGGTCATTCAGTACTTC.

In its sample, this clonotype was seen many times. This chain connects TRBV18 to TRBJ2-1; 7 nucleotides line up with TRBD1. CDR1 is KGHSH and CDR2 is LQKENI in the germline V gene. The ends lost 3 bases at V and 8 bases at J; junction bases unmatched: 7. The CDR3 is 14 residues long. The CDR3 DNA reads TGTGCCAGCTCACCCAGACAGGGTGGGGATGAGCAGTTCTTC. Encoded protein: CASSPRQGGDEQFF.